These 13 T cell receptor beta chains were all obtained from the same sample, sequenced in a study of shared clonotypes between healthy human individuals. Sequencing used immunoSEQ multiplex PCR; TCRdb keeps in-frame clones, though not all of them. The table includes 400,000 or so clones, about 96% detected once. Material for sequencing was memory CD8+ T cells sorted from blood. Subset here: CD45RO+ cells pooled with CCR7-negative TemRA cells. These receptors originate from a man aged 30-40 years in good health.

Points on this clone: This same CDR3 is encoded by further DNA sequences in the sample. The chain has TRBV20-1 and TRBJ1-3; D not resolved. Germline values: CDR1 DFQATT, CDR2 SNEGSKA (reference sequence). Trimming removed 1 base from V and 4 bases from J, with 2 bases in between. The CDR3 extends over 11 amino acids. The CDR3 sequence is CSARVGNTIYF. DNA for the CDR3: TGCAGTGCTAGAGTCGGAAACACCATATATTTT.

The chain links TRBV30 to TRBJ2-7, with 10 bases that match TRBD1. The CDR3 runs to 13 residues. V shed 2 bases and J 8 bases; nucleotides not matched to a gene: 6. Germline loops: CDR1 GTSNPN, CDR2 SVGIG (reference sequence). The DNA for the CDR3 is TGTGCCTGGAGTACGGGGGACAGGGGCAAGCAGTACTTC. Translation gives CAWSTGDRGKQYF. The complete variable domain, with remaining parts taken from reference TRBV30 and TRBJ2-7, reads SQTIHQWPATLVQPVGSPLSLECTVEGTSNPNLYWYRQAAGRGLQLLFYSVGIGQISSEVPQNLSASRPQDRQFILSSKKLLLSDSGFYLCAWSTGDRGKQYFGPGTRLTVT.

V and J are TRBV7-6 and TRBJ2-2; 10 bases agree with TRBD2. Germline V lookup: CDR1 SGHVS, CDR2 FNYEAQ. The V segment lost 1 base and the J segment 4 bases; nucleotides outside the gene matches: 6. This CDR3 spans 17 amino acids. The CDR3 DNA follows: TGTGCCAGCAGCTTAGGCGTAGCGGGAGGATTCACCGGGGAGCTGTTTTTT. Amino acid sequence: CASSLGVAGGFTGELFF.

This chain joins TRBV27 and TRBJ1-1; 7 nucleotides match TRBD1. With 2 bases clipped from V and 0 bases from J, the junction kept 15 bases outside the gene matches. CDR1 is MNHEY, CDR2 SMNVEV, per germline (reference sequence). There are 19 residues in the CDR3. The CDR3 nucleotides read TGTGCCAGCAGTTTAATTTCTCCTACCGTAGGACAGGTGAACACTGAAGCTTTCTTT. Protein sequence: CASSLISPTVGQVNTEAFF.

The chain uses TRBV25-1 and TRBJ2-1; 7 nucleotides line up with TRBD1. The J segment lost 3 bases and the V segment lost 2 bases, leaving 7 bases of the junction unmatched. Germline V gives CDR1 MGHDK, CDR2 SYGVNS. This CDR3 is built from 16 residues. DNA for the CDR3: TGTGCCAGCAGTGAAACGGACAGGCTCCACTACAATGAGCAGTTCTTC. This codes for CASSETDRLHYNEQFF.

This chain joins TRBV5-6 and TRBJ2-3; 15 positions match TRBD2. The CDR3 consists of 17 residues. Germline V gene data show CDR1 as SGHDT and CDR2 as YYEEEE. Trimming cost V 4 bases and J 4 bases; bases outside gene matches: 7. The CDR3 spells CASSPGLAGGLADTQYF. For the CDR3, the DNA is TGTGCCAGCAGCCCCGGACTAGCGGGAGGGCTCGCAGATACGCAGTATTTT.

The chain joins TRBV5-5 to TRBJ1-3; D gene ambiguous. The germline V gene has CDR1 SGHKS and CDR2 YYEKEE (reference sequence). The CDR3 runs 16 residues. The V gene lost 0 bases and the J gene lost 0 bases, with 10 bases spanning the gap. DNA for the CDR3: TGTGCCAGCAGCTTGGCCGAAGGTCTCTCTGGAAACACCATATATTTT. As protein: CASSLAEGLSGNTIYF.

This rearrangement joins TRBV6-1 to TRBJ1-1; the match to TRBD1 covers 9 bases. Germline CDR1 and CDR2: MNHNS and SASEGT. The trim removed 6 bases at V and 10 bases at J, leaving 15 bases unmatched. The CDR3 is 15 amino acids. CDR3 DNA: TGTGCCAGCAGGGCCCTAGGACAGGGGTGGGAGGGAGCTTTCTTT. This translates into CASRALGQGWEGAFF.

The V gene is TRBV30, the J gene TRBJ2-3; D unclear. Germline CDR1 GTSNPN, CDR2 SVGIG (reference sequence). V lost 7 bases and J lost 0, with 14 bases in between. The CDR3 spans 14 residues. The CDR3: CAFDVPSSTDTQYF. The CDR3 region has the DNA TGTGCCTTTGACGTCCCCTCTAGCACAGATACGCAGTATTTT.

In regard to this clone: A read error may produce the germline difference seen at one junction end. The V and J genes are TRBV7-7 and TRBJ1-1; the D is unclear. This CDR3 comprises 15 residues. The V gene's germline CDR1 is SSHAT and CDR2 FNYEAQ (reference sequence). The CDR3 here is CASSLAPPWNTEAFF. Here the CDR3 DNA reads TGTGCTAGCAGCTTAGCCCCGCCGTGGAACACTGAAGCTTTCTTT.

Concerning this clone itself: The same CDR3 also results from other DNA sequences found in this sample. J is TRBJ1-2 and V is TRBV28, with D hard to call. The CDR3 runs to 11 residues. The V and J ends lost 6 bases and 4 bases respectively, with 6 bases between them. Germline V CDR1 and CDR2: MDHEN, SYDVKM. CDR3: CASSRGYGYTF. The CDR3 coding sequence is TGTGCCAGCAGCCGGGGCTATGGCTACACCTTC.

The chain couples TRBV20-1 to TRBJ2-7, with no clear D. The CDR3 spans 9 residues. V lost 3 bases, J lost 7 bases, and 4 bases lay in between. From germline, CDR1 is DFQATT and CDR2 SNEGSKA (reference sequence). CDR3 bases: TGCAGTGCTAGTGAAGAGCAGTACTTC. This encodes CSASEEQYF.

This sequence joins TRBV27 and TRBJ2-7, with 12 bases that match TRBD1. CDR3 length: 16 residues. V lost 5 bases and J lost 5; bases outside the gene matches: 10. Germline-derived CDR1 and CDR2 are MNHEY and SMNVEV (reference sequence). As DNA, the CDR3 is TGTGCCAGCAGTAGGAAAGCCGGGACAGGGGGCCACGAGCAGTACTTC. This gives the protein CASSRKAGTGGHEQYF.